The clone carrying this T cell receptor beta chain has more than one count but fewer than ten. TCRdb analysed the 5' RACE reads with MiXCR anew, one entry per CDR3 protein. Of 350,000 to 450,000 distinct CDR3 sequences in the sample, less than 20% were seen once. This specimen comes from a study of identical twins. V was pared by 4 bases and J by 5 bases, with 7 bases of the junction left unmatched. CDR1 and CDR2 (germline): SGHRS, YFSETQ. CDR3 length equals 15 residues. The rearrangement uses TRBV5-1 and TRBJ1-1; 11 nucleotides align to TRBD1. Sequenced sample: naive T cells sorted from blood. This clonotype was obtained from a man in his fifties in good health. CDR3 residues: CASSSGQGAITEAFF. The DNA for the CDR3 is TGCGCCAGCAGCAGCGGACAGGGGGCGATTACTGAAGCTTTCTTT.